This entry features one T cell receptor (beta chain) sequence. As yet, its antigen is unknown. V lost 3 bases and J 1 base, leaving 8 bases between the germline ends. The CDR3 runs 14 residues. Germline lookup yields CDR1 LNHDA and CDR2 SQIVND (reference sequence). Amplification of TCR alpha and beta CDR3 regions from RNA used iRepertoire nested multiplex PCR. TCRdb ran MiXCR on the multiplex PCR reads and lists one entry per CDR3 protein. Here the sample spans around 100,000 distinct CDR3 sequences, approximately 28% being singletons. The sample originates from a study of glioma-infiltrating T cells. Study-level results: Gliomas, especially low-grade, showed above-expected tissue-blood divergence; non-neoplastic patients showed below.

Sequenced input: glioma tissue, nonneoplastic brain tissue, or PBMCs (not recorded which). The chain uses TRBV19 and TRBJ2-3; no definite D call. This TCR came from a human donor with low-grade glioma or glioblastoma, undergoing nonglioma brain surgery, or in good health (not recorded which). CDR3 region: CASSMQTRTDTQYF. Here the CDR3 DNA reads TGTGCCAGTAGTATGCAGACTCGCACAGATACGCAGTATTTT.